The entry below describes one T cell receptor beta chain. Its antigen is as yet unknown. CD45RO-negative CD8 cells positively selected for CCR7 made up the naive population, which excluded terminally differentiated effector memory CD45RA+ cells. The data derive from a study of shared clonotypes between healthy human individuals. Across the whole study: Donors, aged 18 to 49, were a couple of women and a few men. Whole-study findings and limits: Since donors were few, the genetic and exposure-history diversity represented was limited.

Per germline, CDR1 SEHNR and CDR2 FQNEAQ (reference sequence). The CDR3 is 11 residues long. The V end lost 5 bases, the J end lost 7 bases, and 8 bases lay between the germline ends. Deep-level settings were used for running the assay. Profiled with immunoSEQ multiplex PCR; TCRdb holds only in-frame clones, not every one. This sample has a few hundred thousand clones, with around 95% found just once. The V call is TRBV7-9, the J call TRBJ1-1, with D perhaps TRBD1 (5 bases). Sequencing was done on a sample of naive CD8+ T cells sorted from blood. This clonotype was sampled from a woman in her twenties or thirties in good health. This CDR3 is CASSQTVEAFF. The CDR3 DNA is TGTGCCAGCAGCCAGACAGTTGAAGCTTTCTTT.